Shown below are 27 T cell receptor beta chains from a single sample sequenced in a study of beta chain features in type 1 diabetes. Investigators reverse transcribed all isolated RNA, so they sequenced expressed TCRB transcripts. This table comes from immunoSEQ multiplex PCR, and its TCRdb copy is limited to in-frame clones, with some not included. The repertoire holds some 150,000 clones, with more than 9% as singletons. Sequenced sample: naive CD4+ T cells from blood. The source of these receptors is a man aged 18-30 years in good health.

This sequence joins TRBV11-2 and TRBJ2-3; D is possibly TRBD2 (6 bases). Germline-derived CDR1 and CDR2 are SGHAT and FQNNGV. Trimming took 5 bases from V and 0 from J, leaving 15 bases between them. CDR3 size: 16 residues. Here the CDR3 DNA reads TGTGCCAGCAGCCTCGGGACTCGGTCCAGCACAGATACGCAGTATTTT. Translation gives CASSLGTRSSTDTQYF.

The rearrangement joins TRBV29-1 to TRBJ1-1, with 9 bases that match TRBD1. The CDR3 is 14 amino acids. Germline V lookup: CDR1 SQVTM, CDR2 ANQGSEA. Trimming removed 1 base from V and 10 bases from J; junction bases left unmatched: 10. CDR3 coding DNA: TGCAGCGTTGAAGCCGACAGGGGGGGTCGCGGAGCTTTCTTT. Translating it yields CSVEADRGGRGAFF.

This chain uses TRBV5-1 with TRBJ2-3; 9 bases agree with TRBD1. Looked up from germline, CDR1 is SGHRS and CDR2 is YFSETQ. V lost 3 bases to trimming and J lost 6 bases; unmatched junction nucleotides: 5. The CDR3 extends over 14 amino acids. This chain's CDR3 is CASSSRTGVDTQYF. The CDR3 DNA follows: TGCGCCAGCAGCTCCAGGACAGGGGTGGATACGCAGTATTTT.

This clone showed up many times. The chain couples TRBV18 to TRBJ2-4, with D tentatively TRBD2 (6 bases). Between the trimmed V and J ends, which lost 4 bases and 2 bases, there was a span of 12 bases. Germline V gene sequence: CDR1 KGHSH, CDR2 LQKENI. The CDR3 loop spans 15 amino acids. CDR3 DNA: TGTGCCAGCTCACTAGTTAGCGGATCCAAAAACATTCAGTACTTC. Its translation is CASSLVSGSKNIQYF.

Only a few counts were recorded for this clone. CDR3 in DNA: TGCGCCAGCTCGGGGGATTATACCGGGGAGCTGTTTTTT. It specifies CASSGDYTGELFF. The chain joins TRBV5-1 to TRBJ2-2; D perhaps matches TRBD2 (6 bases). Germline V gene lookup returns CDR1 SGHRS and CDR2 YFSETQ. V lost 7 bases, J lost 5 bases, and 12 bases lay in between. This CDR3 comprises 13 residues.

A few counts support this clone. The chain combines TRBV6-6 with TRBJ1-2; D remains ambiguous. Germline CDR1 and CDR2: MNHNY and SVGAGI (reference sequence). There are 12 residues in the CDR3. The V end was cut by 7 bases, the J end by 4 bases, with 10 bases between. The CDR3 here is CASTLAGYGYTF. For the CDR3, the DNA is TGTGCCAGCACACTCGCCGGCTATGGCTACACCTTC.

This clone was seen more than once but under ten times. CDR3 protein: CASSLVSAGARYEQYF. CDR3 DNA: TGTGCCAGCAGTTTAGTATCAGCGGGGGCCAGGTACGAGCAGTACTTC. The J gene is TRBJ2-7, the V gene TRBV28; the match to TRBD2 covers 8 bases. Germline assignment: CDR1 MDHEN and CDR2 SYDVKM. The CDR3 is 16 amino acids. The trim removed 2 bases at V and 4 bases at J, leaving 10 bases unmatched.

This clone was recorded a few times. The chain couples TRBV19 to TRBJ2-2, with D possibly matching TRBD1 (5 bases). The germline gives CDR1 LNHDA, CDR2 SQIVND (reference sequence). V was trimmed by 2 bases and J by 6 bases, leaving 7 bases between them. The CDR3 runs 13 residues. In nucleotides, the CDR3 is TGTGCCAGTAGTATATCAGGGCCCGGGGAGCTGTTTTTT. It yields the protein CASSISGPGELFF.

In this sample, this clone turned up a few times. The rearrangement joins TRBV28 to TRBJ2-5; weak D call: TRBD1 (6 bases). CDR3 length equals 15 residues. Trimming pared 7 bases from V and 0 bases from J, leaving 15 bases between. Germline V gives CDR1 MDHEN, CDR2 SYDVKM. The CDR3 DNA reads as TGTGCCAGCACCCTGAGGGGGACGTACCAAGAGACCCAGTACTTC. It translates to CASTLRGTYQETQYF.

In its sample, this clone was seen a few times. The gene calls are TRBV5-4 and TRBJ2-3, with 13 bases lining up with TRBD2. V trimming: 4 bases; J trimming: 8 bases; junction bases outside the gene matches: 7. There are 15 residues in the CDR3. Germline assignment: CDR1 SGHNT and CDR2 YYREEE (reference sequence). The CDR3 region is CASSQGLAGALTQYF. In DNA, the CDR3 is TGTGCCAGCAGCCAAGGACTAGCGGGGGCCCTTACGCAGTATTTT. The whole variable domain, remainder taken from reference TRBV5-4 and TRBJ2-3, is ETGVTQSPTHLIKTRGQQVTLRCSSQSGHNTVSWYQQALGQGPQFIFQYYREEENGRGNFPPRFSGLQFPNYSSELNVNALELDDSALYLCASSQGLAGALTQYFGPGTRLTVL.

This clone was detected ten times or more. J is TRBJ2-1 and V is TRBV7-3; TRBD2 might be the D (7 bases). Trimming stripped 1 base from V and 6 bases from J, with 13 bases between. The CDR3 sequence is 15 residues long. The V gene's germline CDR1 is SGHTA and CDR2 FQGTGA. The CDR3 loop reads CASSLMRGGGNEQFF. CDR3 in DNA: TGTGCCAGCAGCTTAATGCGGGGAGGGGGCAATGAGCAGTTCTTC.

This clone was seen a few times. The chain has TRBV30 and TRBJ2-1; 12 bases are a match to TRBD2. The CDR3 runs 15 residues. V dropped 1 base and J dropped 10; count of bases not matched to a gene: 8. In germline, CDR1 is GTSNPN, CDR2 SVGIG (reference sequence). In nucleotides, the CDR3 is TGTGCCTGGAGTGGGCTTCTAGCGGGGGGGAACGAGCAGTTCTTC. It yields the protein CAWSGLLAGGNEQFF.

The sample holds many counts of this clone. The rearrangement joins TRBV9 to TRBJ2-7; 9 nucleotides line up with TRBD1. Germline CDR1 reads SGDLS; CDR2 reads YYNGEE. V trimming: 0 bases; J trimming: 2 bases; junction bases outside the gene matches: 3. The CDR3 has 15 residues. This chain's CDR3 is CASSVAGTGTYEQYF. CDR3 in DNA: TGTGCCAGCAGCGTAGCGGGGACAGGGACCTACGAGCAGTACTTC.

The chain combines TRBV9 with TRBJ2-7; 7 bases fit TRBD1. After removal of 2 bases from V and 2 bases from J, the junction contained 7 bases not matched to a gene. The CDR3 has 15 residues. Germline V gene sequence: CDR1 SGDLS, CDR2 YYNGEE. CDR3 sequence: CASSVTGDRTYEQYF. As DNA, the CDR3 is TGTGCCAGCAGCGTTACAGGGGATAGGACCTACGAGCAGTACTTC.

This clone was found a few times. The chain is built from TRBV5-4 and TRBJ1-1; possible D gene TRBD1, 6 bases. The CDR3 is 14 amino acids. The V end was cut by 1 base, the J end by 4 bases, with 11 bases between. Germline-derived CDR1 and CDR2 are SGHNT and YYREEE (reference sequence). This chain's CDR3 is CASSLRDKGTEAFF. CDR3 sequence (DNA): TGTGCCAGCAGCTTGCGGGACAAAGGCACTGAAGCTTTCTTT.

This clone has at least ten counts. V is TRBV7-9 and J is TRBJ2-3; 9 bases match TRBD2. This CDR3 has 15 residues. Germline lookup yields CDR1 SEHNR and CDR2 FQNEAQ (reference sequence). J gave up 3 bases and V 5 bases, and 6 bases lay outside the gene matches. The CDR3 nucleotides read TGTGCCAGCAGCGATAGCGGGGGCCTGACAGATACGCAGTATTTT. This codes for CASSDSGGLTDTQYF.

The gene calls are TRBV10-1 and TRBJ2-6; D remains ambiguous. V lost 11 bases to trimming and J lost 1 base, with 6 bases between them. The CDR3 totals 12 residues. CDR1 and CDR2 (germline): WNHNN, SYGVQD (reference sequence). CDR3 amino acids: CAPLSGANVLTF. The CDR3 DNA reads TGCGCCCCCCTATCTGGGGCCAACGTCCTGACTTTC.

This clone was counted between two and nine times. V usage is TRBV7-9 and J usage is TRBJ2-7; D perhaps matches TRBD1 (5 bases). Germline-derived CDR1 and CDR2 are SEHNR and FQNEAQ (reference sequence). Deletions cut 3 bases from V and 2 bases from J, with 11 bases between. CDR3 length: 14 amino acids. CDR3 loop: CASSLDTFPYEQYF. The CDR3 bases are TGTGCCAGCAGCTTGGACACCTTCCCCTACGAGCAGTACTTC.

The genes are TRBV5-4 and TRBJ2-7; D possibly corresponds to TRBD1 (6 bases). Trimming cost V 4 bases and J 0 bases, with 17 bases left between them. Germline CDR1 is SGHNT and CDR2 is YYREEE (reference sequence). The CDR3 covers 16 residues. CDR3 in DNA: TGTGCCAGCAGCCCCTCTGGGGGCCCCGTCTCCTACGAGCAGTACTTC. Its translation: CASSPSGGPVSYEQYF.

The V call is TRBV23-1, the J call TRBJ1-6; TRBD1 matches 7 bases. TRBV23-1 is known as an ORF, though its function is uncertain. This CDR3 has 18 residues. The ends lost 3 bases at V and 0 bases at J; junction bases unmatched: 8. This chain's CDR3 is CASSHSGTAFSYNSPLHF. The CDR3, as DNA: TGCGCCAGCAGTCATTCCGGGACAGCCTTCTCCTATAATTCACCCCTCCACTTT.

The chain is built from TRBV27 and TRBJ1-2; TRBD1 matches at 8 bases. Germline CDR1 and CDR2: MNHEY and SMNVEV (reference sequence). This CDR3 contains 13 residues. The V gene end was trimmed by 6 bases and the J gene end by 4 bases; junction bases not matched to a gene: 4. Here the CDR3 reads CASRGTGGYGYTF. DNA of the CDR3: TGTGCCAGCAGGGGGACAGGAGGCTATGGCTACACCTTC.

This clone was seen a few times. The chain links TRBV19 to TRBJ2-1; the D gene is possibly TRBD2 (6 bases). CDR3 length equals 14 residues. The germline gives CDR1 LNHDA, CDR2 SQIVND (reference sequence). Trimming left V 8 bases short and J 2 bases short, with 13 bases between. CDR3 protein: CASRPTGAYNEQFF. The CDR3 DNA sequence: TGTGCCAGTCGCCCGACGGGGGCCTACAATGAGCAGTTCTTC.

This clone turned up a few times. The chain carries TRBV7-2 and TRBJ2-5; D gene ambiguous. The CDR3 has 15 amino acids. Trimming took off 1 base at V and 4 bases at J, with 13 bases between the two ends. Per germline, CDR1 SGHTA and CDR2 FQGNSA. CDR3 region: CASSLVGSLGETQYF. The CDR3, as DNA: TGTGCCAGCAGCTTAGTTGGTAGCTTAGGAGAGACCCAGTACTTC.

This clone has more than one count but fewer than ten. The chain combines TRBV7-8 with TRBJ1-2; 9 nucleotides line up with TRBD1. CDR3 size: 14 residues. V trimming: 5 bases; J trimming: 3 bases; junction bases outside the gene matches: 4. In germline, CDR1 is SGHVS, CDR2 FQNEAQ. CDR3 DNA sequence: TGTGCCAGCAGCGCCGGGACAGGGCACTATGGCTACACCTTC. It yields the protein CASSAGTGHYGYTF.

This chain uses TRBV4-1 with TRBJ2-5; D not certain. Per the germline V gene, CDR1 is MGHRA and CDR2 is YSYEKL. The CDR3 is 14 amino acids. The ends were cut back, 1 base at V and 5 bases at J, with 11 bases in the middle. CDR3 loop: CASSQGPPRETQYF. CDR3 bases: TGCGCCAGCAGCCAAGGACCCCCGCGGGAGACCCAGTACTTC.

This clone was detected only a few times. V and J are TRBV6-1 and TRBJ2-7, with TRBD1 matching 9 bases. Unmatched junction bases numbered 9, after V lost 5 bases and J lost 4 bases. The CDR3 totals 15 residues. The germline gives CDR1 MNHNS, CDR2 SASEGT. The chain's CDR3 is CASSSYGTGSYEQYF. Here the CDR3 DNA reads TGTGCCAGCAGTTCCTACGGGACAGGGTCTTACGAGCAGTACTTC.

Turning to this clone: One end of the junction varies from germline; a read error may be responsible. V and J are TRBV7-2 and TRBJ1-5, with 8 bases lining up with TRBD1. The CDR3 sequence is 15 residues long. Germline CDR1 and CDR2: SGHTA and FQGNSA. CDR3 nucleotides: TGTGCCAGCAGCTTAGTCCCAGGGGGCAACCAGCCCCAGCATTTT. This gives the protein CASSLVPGGNQPQHF. Drawing the rest from reference TRBV7-2 and TRBJ1-5, the complete variable domain is GAGVSQSPSNKVTEKGKDVELRCDPISGHTALYWYRQSLGQGLEFLIYFQGNSAPDKSGLPSDRFSAERTGGSVSTLTIQRTQQEDSAVYLCASSLVPGGNQPQHFGDGTRLSIL.